The T cell receptor (beta chain) under discussion was sequenced for a study of T-cell reconstitution after alpha-beta-depleted transplantation in children. The table lists this clonotype with many counts. As it was prepared, the TCRbeta library received unique molecular identifiers. TCRdb recomputed calls from the PCR reads with MiXCR, one row per CDR3 protein. This table holds roughly 100,000 distinct CDR3 sequences, roughly 7.7% found once. The CDR3 covers 14 residues. Germline V lookup: CDR1 DFQATT, CDR2 SNEGSKA (reference sequence). The V end was cut by 3 bases, the J end by 4 bases, with 12 bases between.

The chain is built from TRBV20-1 and TRBJ2-2, with no clear D. The TCR was taken from a human donor who donated a stem cell graft to a child with congenital amegakaryocytic thrombocytopenia. The sequenced sample was PBMCs from the stem cell graft donor, obtained from the stem cell graft. CDR3 coding DNA: TGCAGTGCTAGTACTGGCACGAGCACCGGGGAGCTGTTTTTT. This gives the protein CSASTGTSTGELFF.